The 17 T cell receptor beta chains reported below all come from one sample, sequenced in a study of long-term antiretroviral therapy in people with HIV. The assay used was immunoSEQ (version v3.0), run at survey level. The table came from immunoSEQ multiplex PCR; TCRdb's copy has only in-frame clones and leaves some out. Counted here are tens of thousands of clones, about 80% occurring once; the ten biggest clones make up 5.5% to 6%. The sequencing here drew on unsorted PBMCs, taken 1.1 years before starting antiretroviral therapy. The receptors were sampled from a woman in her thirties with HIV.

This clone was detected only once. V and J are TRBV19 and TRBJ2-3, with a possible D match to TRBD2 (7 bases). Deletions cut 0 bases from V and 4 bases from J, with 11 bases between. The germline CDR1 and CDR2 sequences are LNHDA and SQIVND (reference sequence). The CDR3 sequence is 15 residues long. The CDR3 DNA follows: TGTGCCAGTAGTATAGAAACAGGGAGGGCAGATACGCAGTATTTT. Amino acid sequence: CASSIETGRADTQYF.

CDR3 in amino acids: CASSRGSGANVLTF. CDR3 DNA: TGTGCCAGCAGCCGAGGCTCTGGGGCCAACGTCCTGACTTTC. The rearrangement uses TRBV7-9 and TRBJ2-6, with D unclear. V lost 5 bases and J lost 0, with 5 bases in between. The CDR3 runs 14 residues. The V gene's germline CDR1 is SEHNR and CDR2 FQNEAQ (reference sequence).

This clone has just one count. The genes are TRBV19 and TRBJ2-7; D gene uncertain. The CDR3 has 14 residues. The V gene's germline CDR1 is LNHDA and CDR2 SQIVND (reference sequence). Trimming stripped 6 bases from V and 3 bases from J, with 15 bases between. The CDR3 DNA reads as TGTGCCAGTAGAAGAGCCGGGCAGGACTACGAGCAGTACTTC. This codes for CASRRAGQDYEQYF.

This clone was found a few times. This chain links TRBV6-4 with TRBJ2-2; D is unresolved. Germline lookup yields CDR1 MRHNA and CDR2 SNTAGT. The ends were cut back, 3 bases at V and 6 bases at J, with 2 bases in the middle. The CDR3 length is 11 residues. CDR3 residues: CASSESGELFF. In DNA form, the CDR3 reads TGTGCCAGCAGTGAATCCGGGGAGCTGTTTTTT.

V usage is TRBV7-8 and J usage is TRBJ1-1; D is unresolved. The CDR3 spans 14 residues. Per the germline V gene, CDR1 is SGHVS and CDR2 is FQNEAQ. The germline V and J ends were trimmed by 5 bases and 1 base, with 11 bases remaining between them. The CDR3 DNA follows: TGTGCCAGCAGCCCCCGCCGACAGAACACTGAAGCTTTCTTT. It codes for CASSPRRQNTEAFF.

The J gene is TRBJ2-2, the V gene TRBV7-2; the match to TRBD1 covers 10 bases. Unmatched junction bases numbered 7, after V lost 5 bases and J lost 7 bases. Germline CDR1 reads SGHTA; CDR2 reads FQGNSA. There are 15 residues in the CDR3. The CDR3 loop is CASSLTGGAIGELFF. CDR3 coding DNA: TGTGCCAGCAGCCTGACAGGGGGCGCGATCGGGGAGCTGTTTTTT.

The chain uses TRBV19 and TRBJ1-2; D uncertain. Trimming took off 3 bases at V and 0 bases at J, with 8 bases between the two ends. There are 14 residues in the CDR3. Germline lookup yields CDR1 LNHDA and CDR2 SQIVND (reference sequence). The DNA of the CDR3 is TGTGCCAGTAGTATTAATGGAGCTAACTATGGCTACACCTTC. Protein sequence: CASSINGANYGYTF.

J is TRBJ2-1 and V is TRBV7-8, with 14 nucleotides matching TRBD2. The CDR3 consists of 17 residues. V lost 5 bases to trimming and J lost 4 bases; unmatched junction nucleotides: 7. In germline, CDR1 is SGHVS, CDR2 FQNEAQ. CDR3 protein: CASSLRLAGGIYNEQFF. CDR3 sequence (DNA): TGTGCCAGCAGCCTCCGACTAGCGGGGGGGATATACAATGAGCAGTTCTTC.

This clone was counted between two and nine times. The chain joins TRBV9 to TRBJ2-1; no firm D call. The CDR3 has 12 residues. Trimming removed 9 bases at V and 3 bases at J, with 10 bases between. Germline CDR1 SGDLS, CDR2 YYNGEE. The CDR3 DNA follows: TGTGCCACCGCTGGGCGCTACAATGAGCAGTTCTTC. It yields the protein CATAGRYNEQFF.

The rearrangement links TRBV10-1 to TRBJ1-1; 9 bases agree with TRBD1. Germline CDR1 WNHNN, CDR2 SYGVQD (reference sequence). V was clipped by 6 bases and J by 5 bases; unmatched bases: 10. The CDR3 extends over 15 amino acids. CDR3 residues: CASSARTGDRTEAFF. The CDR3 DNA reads TGCGCCAGCAGCGCCAGGACAGGGGATCGGACTGAAGCTTTCTTT.

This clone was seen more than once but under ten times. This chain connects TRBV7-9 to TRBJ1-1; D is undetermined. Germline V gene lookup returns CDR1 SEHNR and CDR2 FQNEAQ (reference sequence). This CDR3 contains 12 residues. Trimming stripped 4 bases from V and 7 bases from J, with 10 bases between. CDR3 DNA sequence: TGTGCCAGCAGCTCCCCAGTTAGTGAAGCTTTCTTT. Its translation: CASSSPVSEAFF.

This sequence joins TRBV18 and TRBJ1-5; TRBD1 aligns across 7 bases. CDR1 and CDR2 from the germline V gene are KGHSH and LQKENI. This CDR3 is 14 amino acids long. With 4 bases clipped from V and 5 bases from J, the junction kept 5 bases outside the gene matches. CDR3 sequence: CASSLTGEDQPQHF. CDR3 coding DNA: TGTGCCAGCTCACTAACAGGGGAGGATCAGCCCCAGCATTTT.

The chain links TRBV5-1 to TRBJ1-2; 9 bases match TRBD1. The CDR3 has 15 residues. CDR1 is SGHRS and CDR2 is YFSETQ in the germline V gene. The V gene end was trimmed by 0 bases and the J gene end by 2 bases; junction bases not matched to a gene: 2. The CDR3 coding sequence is TGCGCCAGCAGCTTGGATGGACAGGGGAACTATGGCTACACCTTC. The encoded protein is CASSLDGQGNYGYTF.

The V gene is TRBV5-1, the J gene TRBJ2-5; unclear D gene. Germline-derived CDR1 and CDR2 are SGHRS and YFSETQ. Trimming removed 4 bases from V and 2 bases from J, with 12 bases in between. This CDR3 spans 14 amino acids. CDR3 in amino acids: CASSGGDLQETQYF. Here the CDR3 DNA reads TGCGCCAGCAGCGGCGGCGACCTACAAGAGACCCAGTACTTC.

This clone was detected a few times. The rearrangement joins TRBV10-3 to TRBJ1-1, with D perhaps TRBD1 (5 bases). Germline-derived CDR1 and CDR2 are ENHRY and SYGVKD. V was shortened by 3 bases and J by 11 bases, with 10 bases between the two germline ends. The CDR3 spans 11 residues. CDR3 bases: TGTGCCATCAGTGAATCAGGGCCCGCTTTCTTT. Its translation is CAISESGPAFF.

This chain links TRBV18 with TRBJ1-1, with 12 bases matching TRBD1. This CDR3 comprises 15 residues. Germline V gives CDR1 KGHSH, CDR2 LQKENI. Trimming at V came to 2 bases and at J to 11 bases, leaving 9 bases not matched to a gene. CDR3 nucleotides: TGTGCCAGCTCACCAGCTGGGACAGGGGGCTCTGGGGCTTTCTTT. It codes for CASSPAGTGGSGAFF.

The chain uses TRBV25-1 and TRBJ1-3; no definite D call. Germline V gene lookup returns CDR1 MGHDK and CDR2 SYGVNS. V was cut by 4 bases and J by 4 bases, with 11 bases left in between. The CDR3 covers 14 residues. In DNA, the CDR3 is TGTGCCAGCAGTGGTTCGGCAGGAGGAAACACCATATATTTT. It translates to CASSGSAGGNTIYF.